The 16 T cell receptor beta chains presented below share a single source sample, sequenced in a study of response to subunit inactivated influenza vaccine. TCRdb re-derived calls from the RT-PCR reads in MiXCR, one entry per CDR3 protein. Of about 150,000 distinct CDR3 sequences in the sample, over 8.5% were seen once. The sample consisted of CD8+ T cells sorted from PBMCs, taken roughly 24 months after vaccination. The receptors here all came from a man aged 50-75 years who received an inactivated influenza vaccine.

The chain links TRBV21-1 to TRBJ2-7; TRBD1 is taken as the D call from the table, unchecked against the DNA. TRBV21-1 is termed a pseudogene. The CDR3 has 19 amino acids. The CDR3 sequence is CASSNRPGSGGGLSYEQYF. DNA of the CDR3: TGTGCCAGCAGCAATAGGCCTGGTTCGGGCGGCGGCCTCTCCTACGAGCAGTACTTC.

Judged by abundance, this clonotype is medium-sized. The rearrangement links TRBV4-2 to TRBJ1-5; D call uncertain. Germline assignment: CDR1 LGHNA and CDR2 YNFKEQ. Trimming removed 3 bases at V and 0 bases at J, with 9 bases between. The CDR3 has 15 amino acids. CDR3 region: CASSQERDSNQPQHF. CDR3 nucleotide sequence: TGTGCCAGCAGCCAGGAACGGGATAGCAATCAGCCCCAGCATTTT.

The V call is TRBV5-6, the J call TRBJ2-2; 8 bases fit TRBD2. Looked up from germline, CDR1 is SGHDT and CDR2 is YYEEEE. The V segment lost 6 bases and the J segment 4 bases; nucleotides outside the gene matches: 11. This CDR3 has 16 residues. The CDR3 protein is CASNRGLAEGTGELFF. Here the CDR3 DNA reads TGTGCCAGCAACCGTGGACTAGCAGAAGGCACCGGGGAGCTGTTTTTT. Supplemented by reference TRBV5-6 and TRBJ2-2, the full variable domain reads DAGVTQSPTHLIKTRGQQVTLRCSPKSGHDTVSWYQQALGQGPQFIFQYYEEEERQRGNFPDRFSGHQFPNYSSELNVNALLLGDSALYLCASNRGLAEGTGELFFGEGSRLTVL.

This clonotype was seen many times. The V call is TRBV11-2, the J call TRBJ2-4; 10 nucleotides align to TRBD1. The J segment lost 3 bases and the V segment lost 5 bases, leaving 7 bases of the junction unmatched. The CDR3 contains 16 residues. The germline V gene has CDR1 SGHAT and CDR2 FQNNGV. CDR3 nucleotides: TGTGCCAGCAGCCAAATGACAGGGGGCTTCAAAAACATTCAGTACTTC. It specifies CASSQMTGGFKNIQYF.

In its sample, this clonotype was seen many times. The genes are TRBV20-1 and TRBJ2-7; 7 positions match TRBD1. CDR1 is DFQATT and CDR2 is SNEGSKA in the germline V gene (reference sequence). Trimming cost V 0 bases and J 0 bases; bases outside gene matches: 5. This CDR3 spans 15 amino acids. The CDR3 spells CSARDLRGSSYEQYF. The DNA of the CDR3 is TGCAGTGCTAGAGATCTCAGGGGGAGCTCCTACGAGCAGTACTTC.

This clonotype has just a few counts. The genes are TRBV12-3 or TRBV12-4 and TRBJ2-1; 7 nucleotides align to TRBD1. This CDR3 is 14 amino acids long. J gave up 1 base and V 4 bases, and 1 base lay outside the gene matches. This CDR3 is CASSSTGSYNEQFF. Here the CDR3 DNA reads TGTGCCAGCAGTTCGACAGGGTCCTACAATGAGCAGTTCTTC.

The J gene is TRBJ2-2, the V gene TRBV5-3; D may be TRBD1 or TRBD2 (5 bases each). TRBV5-3 is marked as an open reading frame, function uncertain. The length of the CDR3 is 13 residues. V was pared by 5 bases and J by 3 bases, with 8 bases between. Here the CDR3 reads CARRWGHTGELFF. The CDR3 region has the DNA TGTGCCAGAAGGTGGGGACACACCGGGGAGCTGTTTTTT.

The gene calls are TRBV7-8 and TRBJ2-1; 9 bases match TRBD2. The germline V gene encodes CDR1 SGHVS and CDR2 FQNEAQ. J was trimmed by 9 bases and V by 5 bases; bases with no gene match: 5. The CDR3 covers 13 residues. CDR3 residues: CASSPSGRFEQFF. The CDR3 DNA reads TGTGCCAGCAGCCCAAGCGGGAGGTTTGAGCAGTTCTTC.

A few counts support this clonotype. This chain joins TRBV4-3 and TRBJ1-6; no reliable D call. Germline CDR1 is LGHNA and CDR2 is YSLEER. CDR3 length equals 15 residues. With 0 bases removed from V and 3 bases from J, the gap between germline ends came to 6 bases. The CDR3 sequence is CASSQESFYNSPLHF. The CDR3, as DNA: TGCGCCAGCAGCCAAGAAAGCTTCTATAATTCACCCCTCCACTTT.

The chain joins TRBV25-1 to TRBJ2-5; 12 nucleotides align to TRBD2. Per the germline V gene, CDR1 is MGHDK and CDR2 is SYGVNS. CDR3 length: 16 residues. V lost 3 bases to trimming and J lost 4 bases; unmatched junction nucleotides: 6. CDR3 amino acids: CASSDSLAGGGETQYF. The DNA for the CDR3 is TGTGCCAGCAGTGACTCACTAGCGGGGGGAGGAGAGACCCAGTACTTC.

Only a few counts were recorded for this clonotype. CDR3 nucleotides: TGTGCCAGCAGTCCCTCGGGACCCCGGGGTTACAATGAGCAGTTCTTC. Translating gives CASSPSGPRGYNEQFF. The chain couples TRBV6-2 or TRBV6-3 to TRBJ2-1; TRBD1 or TRBD2 may be the D gene (5 bases each). Germline V CDR1 and CDR2: MNHEY, SVGEGT. CDR3 length: 16 residues. The ends were cut back, 5 bases at V and 4 bases at J, with 18 bases in the middle.

The chain couples TRBV5-1 to TRBJ2-7; D possibly corresponds to TRBD1 (6 bases). This CDR3 comprises 14 residues. V shed 4 bases and J shed 7 bases, with 18 bases lying between them. In germline, CDR1 is SGHRS, CDR2 YFSETQ. The CDR3 sequence: CASSIYRETGEQYF. DNA of the CDR3: TGCGCCAGCAGCATTTACAGGGAAACGGGGGAGCAGTACTTC.

Only a few counts were recorded for this clonotype. J is TRBJ2-1 and V is TRBV4-3, with D uncertain. The length of the CDR3 is 15 residues. V lost 0 bases and J 4 bases, leaving 10 bases between the germline ends. CDR1 and CDR2 from the germline V gene are LGHNA and YSLEER. Written as DNA, the CDR3 is TGCGCCAGCAGCCAAGATTATGGGCCTTACAATGAGCAGTTCTTC. Protein: CASSQDYGPYNEQFF.

This clonotype was seen a few times. The gene calls are TRBV5-6 and TRBJ2-5; D gene unclear. The CDR3 is 11 residues long. CDR1 and CDR2 from the germline V gene are SGHDT and YYEEEE. Deletions cut 1 base from V and 7 bases from J, with 5 bases between. CDR3 protein: CASSLRGTQYF. CDR3 sequence (DNA): TGTGCCAGCAGCTTGCGAGGGACCCAGTACTTC.

This clonotype was seen only a few times. The genes are TRBV14 and TRBJ1-1; D remains unclear. Germline values: CDR1 SGHDN, CDR2 FVKESK. Trimming cost V 1 base and J 6 bases, with 6 bases left between them. The CDR3 sequence is 12 residues long. Here the CDR3 reads CASSQGPAEAFF. The CDR3 DNA follows: TGTGCCAGCAGCCAAGGACCGGCTGAAGCTTTCTTT.

The chain joins TRBV27 to TRBJ2-7; D ambiguous. V was shortened by 3 bases and J by 3 bases, with 9 bases between the two germline ends. CDR1 is MNHEY, CDR2 SMNVEV, per germline (reference sequence). The CDR3 is 13 amino acids. Written as DNA, the CDR3 is TGTGCCAGCAGTTTGTCCCAGGACTACGAGCAGTACTTC. Translating gives CASSLSQDYEQYF.